These 26 T cell receptor beta chains were sequenced from one sample in a study of blood T cell repertoires in COVID-19. Generated by immunoSEQ multiplex PCR, the TCRdb table keeps only in-frame clones and is missing some. Among some 300,000 clones listed, more than 70% were seen once. Sequences were obtained from PBMCs or T cells enriched from blood (not recorded which). These TCRs come from a woman aged 55-70 years in a cohort exposed to, infected with or recovered from COVID-19 (not recorded which).

The rearrangement joins TRBV29-1 to TRBJ1-4; 10 bases fit TRBD1. The CDR3 is 13 amino acids. V was clipped by 7 bases and J by 7 bases; unmatched bases: 6. CDR1 is SQVTM, CDR2 ANQGSEA, per germline. In DNA, the CDR3 is TGCAGCGCGGGGGGACAGGGGAGTGAAAAACTGTTTTTT. This codes for CSAGGQGSEKLFF.

V usage is TRBV30 and J usage is TRBJ2-2; 11 nucleotides match TRBD1. V dropped 8 bases and J dropped 5; count of bases not matched to a gene: 16. CDR1 and CDR2 (germline): GTSNPN, SVGIG (reference sequence). The CDR3 has 17 amino acids. CDR3: CAGQGARLAGPTGELFF. CDR3 DNA: TGTGCCGGACAGGGGGCCCGGCTAGCGGGGCCAACCGGGGAGCTGTTTTTT.

The chain links TRBV19 to TRBJ1-5, with 9 bases identical to TRBD1. The J segment lost 6 bases and the V segment lost 7 bases, leaving 1 base of the junction unmatched. This CDR3 is built from 12 residues. Germline V gene data show CDR1 as LNHDA and CDR2 as SQIVND (reference sequence). DNA of the CDR3: TGTGCCAGTAAGACAGGGGGTCAGCCCCAGCATTTT. This sequence encodes CASKTGGQPQHF.

The gene calls are TRBV20-1 and TRBJ1-2, with D hard to call. Per germline, CDR1 DFQATT and CDR2 SNEGSKA (reference sequence). This CDR3 spans 14 amino acids. V was cut by 3 bases and J by 7 bases, with 18 bases left in between. The chain's CDR3 is CSASPGTKTSGYTF. CDR3 coding DNA: TGCAGTGCTAGTCCTGGCACCAAAACCTCTGGCTACACCTTC.

This clone was observed a few times. J is TRBJ2-2 and V is TRBV28, with 9 bases aligning to TRBD1. The CDR3 is 15 residues long. With 3 bases clipped from V and 5 bases from J, the junction kept 4 bases outside the gene matches. The germline gives CDR1 MDHEN, CDR2 SYDVKM. The CDR3 bases are TGTGCCAGCAGTTTTAACAGGGGGCGGACCGGGGAGCTGTTTTTT. Protein sequence: CASSFNRGRTGELFF.

V and J are TRBV6-5 and TRBJ2-7; 7 positions agree with TRBD2. Unmatched junction bases numbered 11, after V lost 3 bases and J lost 3 bases. The CDR3 spans 16 residues. Germline V gives CDR1 MNHEY, CDR2 SVGAGI. DNA of the CDR3: TGTGCCAGCAGTTATCAAATGACTAGCTGGGGCTACGAGCAGTACTTC. It translates to CASSYQMTSWGYEQYF.

This clone was recorded only once. This rearrangement joins TRBV7-9 to TRBJ1-1, with unresolved D. In germline, CDR1 is SEHNR, CDR2 FQNEAQ (reference sequence). The V end lost 10 bases, the J end lost 0 bases, and 12 bases lay between the germline ends. CDR3 size: 13 residues. CDR3 protein: CANRPAVNTEAFF. CDR3 coding DNA: TGTGCCAACCGGCCGGCGGTGAACACTGAAGCTTTCTTT.

This rearrangement joins TRBV9 to TRBJ1-2; weak D call: TRBD1 (6 bases). V was cut by 4 bases and J by 3 bases, with 10 bases left in between. Germline V gene lookup returns CDR1 SGDLS and CDR2 YYNGEE. This CDR3 is 13 amino acids long. In DNA, the CDR3 is TGTGCCAGCAGCCGACAGGTCGACTATGGCTACACCTTC. Translated, it gives CASSRQVDYGYTF.

This rearrangement joins TRBV5-4 to TRBJ1-4; D gene ambiguous. Deletions cut 4 bases from V and 4 bases from J, with 5 bases between. The CDR3 extends over 12 amino acids. Germline assignment: CDR1 SGHNT and CDR2 YYREEE (reference sequence). CDR3 protein: CASSKLNEKLFF. In nucleotides, the CDR3 is TGTGCCAGCAGCAAGCTTAATGAAAAACTGTTTTTT. Based on the CDR3 plus reference TRBV5-4 and TRBJ1-4, the full variable domain is ETGVTQSPTHLIKTRGQQVTLRCSSQSGHNTVSWYQQALGQGPQFIFQYYREEENGRGNFPPRFSGLQFPNYSSELNVNALELDDSALYLCASSKLNEKLFFGSGTQLSVL.

This sequence joins TRBV19 and TRBJ2-6; the D gene is possibly TRBD2 (5 bases). CDR3 size: 13 residues. The V gene lost 8 bases and the J gene lost 0 bases, with 5 bases spanning the gap. In germline, CDR1 is LNHDA, CDR2 SQIVND (reference sequence). CDR3 loop: CASRDSGANVLTF. Here the CDR3 DNA reads TGTGCCAGTCGGGACTCTGGGGCCAACGTCCTGACTTTC.

The chain links TRBV6-5 to TRBJ1-1; D ambiguous. CDR3 length equals 12 residues. In germline, CDR1 is MNHEY, CDR2 SVGAGI. Trimming shortened V by 8 bases and J by 6 bases, and 13 bases separated the two germline ends. The chain's CDR3 is CASGRGEPEAFF. CDR3 nucleotide sequence: TGTGCCAGCGGCCGCGGCGAACCTGAAGCTTTCTTT.

The J gene is TRBJ1-4, the V gene TRBV5-1; D is perhaps TRBD1 (5 bases). This CDR3 contains 14 residues. Trimming removed 5 bases at V and 7 bases at J, with 15 bases between. CDR1 is SGHRS, CDR2 YFSETQ, per germline. Here the CDR3 DNA reads TGCGCCAGCAGTTTCGGAGGGGCGGGTGAAAAACTGTTTTTT. Encoded protein: CASSFGGAGEKLFF.

The V and J genes are TRBV27 and TRBJ2-5, with D hard to call. The CDR3 totals 13 residues. Looked up from germline, CDR1 is MNHEY and CDR2 is SMNVEV (reference sequence). Trimming took 6 bases from V and 1 from J, leaving 9 bases between them. The CDR3 coding sequence is TGTGCCAGCAGAGACTGGATCCAAGAGACCCAGTACTTC. This translates into CASRDWIQETQYF.

The chain combines TRBV3-1 (or the pseudogene TRBV3-2) with TRBJ1-5, with TRBD1 identical over 10 bases. CDR1 and CDR2 from the germline V gene are LGHDT and YNNKEL (reference sequence). V dropped 5 bases and J dropped 7; count of bases not matched to a gene: 5. The CDR3 covers 14 residues. This CDR3 reads CASSTGQGIQPQHF. The CDR3 DNA reads as TGTGCCAGCAGCACGGGACAGGGGATCCAGCCCCAGCATTTT.

V and J are TRBV29-1 and TRBJ1-2; D is perhaps TRBD1 (6 bases). Looked up from germline, CDR1 is SQVTM and CDR2 is ANQGSEA. V was cut by 7 bases and J by 4 bases, with 16 bases left in between. The CDR3 has 13 amino acids. The CDR3 DNA reads TGCAGCGGACGCGGACAGACGGGCTATGGCTACACCTTC. Translated: CSGRGQTGYGYTF.

CDR3 sequence: CASSGVVFTDTQYF. CDR3 nucleotides: TGTGCCAGCAGCGGCGTTGTTTTCACAGATACGCAGTATTTT. This rearrangement joins TRBV9 to TRBJ2-3, with D unclear. Germline CDR1 and CDR2: SGDLS and YYNGEE. This CDR3 region has 14 residues. The V gene lost 3 bases and the J gene lost 2 bases, with 10 bases spanning the gap.

This chain joins TRBV19 and TRBJ1-4, with 7 positions matching TRBD1. The CDR3 length is 14 residues. Germline loops: CDR1 LNHDA, CDR2 SQIVND (reference sequence). Trimming at V came to 5 bases and at J to 8 bases, leaving 8 bases not matched to a gene. The chain's CDR3 is CASSLQGIGEKLFF. The CDR3 coding sequence is TGTGCCAGTAGTCTACAGGGGATAGGAGAAAAACTGTTTTTT.

The chain combines TRBV5-5 with TRBJ2-1, with 7 nucleotides matching TRBD1. CDR1 is SGHKS, CDR2 YYEKEE, per germline (reference sequence). The CDR3 contains 16 residues. Trimming at V came to 4 bases and at J to 4 bases, leaving 11 bases not matched to a gene. The DNA of the CDR3 is TGTGCCAGCAGCCAATCTCAGGGGGTGACGTACAATGAGCAGTTCTTC. Protein sequence: CASSQSQGVTYNEQFF.

The gene calls are TRBV10-1 and TRBJ2-7, with D perhaps TRBD1 (6 bases). The CDR3 runs 15 residues. Trimming removed 5 bases at V and 3 bases at J, with 17 bases between. Germline V gene lookup returns CDR1 WNHNN and CDR2 SYGVQD (reference sequence). CDR3 nucleotide sequence: TGCGCCAGCAGTCGTCGGACAGAAGTAATCTACGAGCAGTACTTC. It encodes CASSRRTEVIYEQYF.

V gene TRBV7-3 combines with J gene TRBJ2-1; TRBD2 aligns across 11 bases. J was trimmed by 3 bases and V by 5 bases; bases with no gene match: 6. The CDR3 consists of 16 residues. Germline-derived CDR1 and CDR2 are SGHTA and FQGTGA. The CDR3 DNA sequence: TGTGCCAGCAGCGAGACTAGCGGGGCTCACTACAATGAGCAGTTCTTC. This gives the protein CASSETSGAHYNEQFF. The full variable domain, completed using reference TRBV7-3 and TRBJ2-1, is GAGVSQTPSNKVTEKGKYVELRCDPISGHTALYWYRQSLGQGPEFLIYFQGTGAADDSGLPNDRFFAVRPEGSVSTLKIQRTERGDSAVYLCASSETSGAHYNEQFFGPGTRLTVL.

As concerns this clone: The same CDR3 can be traced to other DNA sequences in this sample. This rearrangement joins TRBV3-1 (or the pseudogene TRBV3-2) to TRBJ1-1; D uncertain. This CDR3 spans 14 amino acids. Germline loops: CDR1 LGHDT, CDR2 YNNKEL (reference sequence). The V gene lost 1 base and the J gene lost 2 bases, with 8 bases spanning the gap. CDR3 DNA sequence: TGTGCCAGCAGCCAAGTAGGAGGTAACACTGAAGCTTTCTTT. This encodes CASSQVGGNTEAFF.

J is TRBJ2-2 and V is TRBV11-2, with D tentatively TRBD1 (6 bases). This CDR3 contains 15 residues. CDR1 is SGHAT and CDR2 is FQNNGV in the germline V gene. The V end was cut by 2 bases, the J end by 4 bases, with 11 bases between. CDR3 coding DNA: TGTGCCAGCAGCTTATGGGACACCTCCACCGGGGAGCTGTTTTTT. Amino acids: CASSLWDTSTGELFF.

The V and J genes are TRBV4-2 and TRBJ1-1, with unresolved D. CDR3 length: 15 amino acids. The V end was cut by 1 base, the J end by 1 base, with 10 bases between. Germline CDR1 is LGHNA and CDR2 is YNFKEQ. CDR3 region: CASSQAARGNTEAFF. The CDR3 DNA sequence: TGTGCCAGCAGCCAAGCCGCACGGGGGAACACTGAAGCTTTCTTT.

This rearrangement joins TRBV28 to TRBJ2-5; 9 bases align to TRBD1. The ends lost 7 bases at V and 2 bases at J; junction bases unmatched: 8. The CDR3 consists of 15 residues. Germline V gene sequence: CDR1 MDHEN, CDR2 SYDVKM. CDR3 protein: CASTPGQGRQETQYF. CDR3 DNA: TGTGCCAGCACCCCAGGACAGGGGAGGCAAGAGACCCAGTACTTC.

The chain carries TRBV5-6 and TRBJ2-7, with 7 bases aligning to TRBD1. CDR3 length: 14 residues. V shed 2 bases and J 7 bases; nucleotides not matched to a gene: 9. Germline V gives CDR1 SGHDT, CDR2 YYEEEE. CDR3 coding DNA: TGTGCCAGCAGCTTCGACAGGGTGGCACAGGAGCAGTACTTC. Amino acid sequence: CASSFDRVAQEQYF.

The V call is TRBV5-1, the J call TRBJ2-1, with D tentatively TRBD1 (6 bases). Trimming cost V 5 bases and J 3 bases, with 12 bases left between them. Germline values: CDR1 SGHRS, CDR2 YFSETQ. CDR3 size: 14 residues. CDR3 loop: CASRPDSYYNEQFF. The DNA of the CDR3 is TGCGCCAGCAGACCGGACAGCTACTACAATGAGCAGTTCTTC.